This paragraph covers one TCR beta chain sequence. Only a few counts were recorded for this clonotype. What this receptor recognizes is not known. No much larger clonotype is one base removed from it; base qualities were not supplied. Preparation of the library involved 5' RACE. Sequencing was carried out with a NextSeq 500. To correct for sequencing error and PCR bias, the TCR library protocol tagged individual cDNA molecules with unique molecular identifiers. Both TCR alpha and beta chains were sequenced, and tight co-correlation was observed between alpha and beta sequence abundances in each sample. In the source study's methods: Decombinator V4 was used to perform V gene, J gene and CDR3 annotation of TCR sequences. TCRs were defined as expanded if a significant change between any two time points was detected under a Poisson model with p below 0.0001. TCR abundances were normalised to the total number of TCRs sequenced per sample and expressed as counts per million. MAIT TCRs were defined by TRAV1-2 paired with TRAJ12, TRAJ20 or TRAJ33, and iNKT TCRs by TRAV10 paired with TRAJ18. A search of VDJdb, accessed on 1 November 2021, was run for TCRs annotated to CMV, EBV and SARS-CoV-2, with TCRs annotated for multiple antigens excluded. TCRdb reran the public reads through fastp at Q25 and MiXCR, keeping productive beta chains. Each CDR3 protein gets just one entry, which takes the most common genes and DNA from the rows behind it. The V and J calls and clone size are TCRdb's, not the authors'. The sample profile shows approximately 32,000 distinct CDR3 sequences; more than 5% of them were found once. The ten largest clonotypes hold 6% to 9% of the sample.

A case-control design nested within a healthcare worker cohort in London, UK, was used, with weekly nasopharyngeal swab PCR tests and blood sampling performed. Healthcare workers were enrolled in the week of the UK lockdown, from 23 to 31 March 2020, and were followed every week for up to roughly 15 weeks. The sample originates from a study of early T cells in non-severe SARS-CoV-2 infection (dated by TCRdb to the early 2020s). Background on the whole study: Because TCR sequencing relied on bulk RNA taken from unsorted whole blood, pairing of alpha and beta chains was not possible. Broader findings and caveats from the paper: VDJdb matching was skewed toward anti-spike CD8 responses and likely underestimated virus-specific expansions, missing private and CD4 specificities.

The CDR3 contains 14 residues, cysteine and phenylalanine counted. Only CDR3 DNA is held: 42 bases, read in frame from base 1. Relative to germline, V is 5 bases shorter and J is 0 bases shorter, with 8 bases between their ends. As encoded in the germline V gene (reference sequence), CDR1 is LNHDA while CDR2 is SQIVND. Material for sequencing was whole blood. The chain is made from TRBV19 and TRBJ1-5; 5 matching bases give a weak D call of TRBD1. The clonotype comes from an adult who was a healthcare worker with PCR-confirmed SARS-CoV-2 infection or an uninfected control (not recorded which). The sequenced DNA is TGTGCCAGTAGTGTACAGGTTAGCAATCAGCCCCAGCATTTT. It translates to CASSVQVSNQPQHF. Beyond the CDR3, the reference TRBV19 and TRBJ1-5 genes provide the residues; the full variable domain reads: DGGITQSPKYLFRKEGQNVTLSCEQNLNHDAMYWYRQDPGQGLRLIYYSQIVNDFQKGDIAEGYSVSREKKESFPLTVTSAQKNPTAFYLCASSVQVSNQPQHFGDGTRLSIL.